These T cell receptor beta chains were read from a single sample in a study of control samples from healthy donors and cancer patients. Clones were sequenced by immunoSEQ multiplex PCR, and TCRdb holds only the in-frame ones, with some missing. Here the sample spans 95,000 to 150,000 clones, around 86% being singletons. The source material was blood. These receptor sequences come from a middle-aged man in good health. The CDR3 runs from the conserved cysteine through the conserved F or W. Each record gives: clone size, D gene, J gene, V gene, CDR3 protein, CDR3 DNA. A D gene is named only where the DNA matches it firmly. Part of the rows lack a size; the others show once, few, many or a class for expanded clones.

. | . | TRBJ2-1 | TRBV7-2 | CAINPGQFF | TGTGCCATCAATCCGGGGCAGTTCTTC
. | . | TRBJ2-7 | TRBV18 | CASSSNRDRSYEQYF | TGTGCCAGCTCCTCGAACCGGGACCGCTCCTACGAGCAGTACTTC
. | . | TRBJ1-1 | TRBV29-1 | CSVFARTGAEAFF | TGCAGCGTTTTCGCCCGAACCGGGGCTGAAGCTTTCTTT
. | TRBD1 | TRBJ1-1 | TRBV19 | CASTLGTVNTEAFF | TGTGCCAGTACCCTGGGGACAGTGAACACTGAAGCTTTCTTT
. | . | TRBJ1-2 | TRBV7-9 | CASSLVGQREHGYTF | TGTGCCAGCAGCTTAGTAGGACAGAGGGAACATGGCTACACCTTC
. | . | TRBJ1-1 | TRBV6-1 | CASSEPGATRSTEAFF | TGTGCCAGCAGTGAACCGGGGGCTACGCGTAGCACTGAAGCTTTCTTT
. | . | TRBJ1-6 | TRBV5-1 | CASSLGVGSYNSPLHF | TGCGCCAGCAGCTTGGGAGTCGGCTCCTATAATTCACCCCTCCACTTT
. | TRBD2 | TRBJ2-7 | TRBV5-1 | CASSFGRGAYEQYF | TGCGCCAGCAGCTTTGGGAGGGGCGCTTACGAGCAGTACTTC
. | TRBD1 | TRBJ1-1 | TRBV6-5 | CASSSHRGGTEAFF | TGTGCCAGCAGTTCGCACAGGGGTGGCACTGAAGCTTTCTTT
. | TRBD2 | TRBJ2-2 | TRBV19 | CASKGIAGGNTGELFF | TGTGCCAGTAAAGGGATAGCGGGGGGGAACACCGGGGAGCTGTTTTTT
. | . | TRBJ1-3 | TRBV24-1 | CATSEGRTIYF | TGTGCCACCAGTGAGGGGCGCACCATATATTTT
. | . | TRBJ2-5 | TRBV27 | CASSFTQGSRETQYF | TGTGCCAGCAGTTTCACACAGGGAAGTAGAGAGACCCAGTACTTC
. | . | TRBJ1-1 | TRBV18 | CASLGGNTEAFF | TGTGCCAGCTTAGGAGGGAACACTGAAGCTTTCTTT
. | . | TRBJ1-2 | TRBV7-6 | CASSFTPPRFRGNYGYTF | TGTGCCAGCAGCTTCACCCCCCCTCGATTCAGGGGTAACTATGGCTACACCTTC
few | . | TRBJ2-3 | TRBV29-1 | CSVIVVGGGSPSTDTQYF | TGCAGCGTTATTGTCGTGGGGGGGGGCTCACCTAGCACAGATACGCAGTATTTT
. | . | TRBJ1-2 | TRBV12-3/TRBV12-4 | CASSLVLAGYTF | TGTGCCAGCAGTTTGGTCCTGGCCGGCTACACCTTC
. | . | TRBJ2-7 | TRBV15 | CATSSDIGTYEQYF | TGTGCCACCAGCAGTGACATCGGGACCTACGAGCAGTACTTC
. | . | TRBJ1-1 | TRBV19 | CASSTRSSNTEAFF | TGTGCCAGTAGTACCCGGTCCTCGAACACTGAAGCTTTCTTT
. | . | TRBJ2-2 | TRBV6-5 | CASSYSNGGGGELFF | TGTGCCAGCAGTTACTCGAACGGCGGTGGCGGGGAGCTGTTTTTT
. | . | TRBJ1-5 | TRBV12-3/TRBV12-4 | CASSLRGAEPQHF | TGTGCCAGCAGTTTACGGGGGGCCGAGCCCCAGCATTTT
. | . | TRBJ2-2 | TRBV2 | CASSPYLSGELFF | TGTGCCAGCAGTCCATACCTCTCCGGGGAGCTGTTTTTT
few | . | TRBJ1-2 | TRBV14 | CASSMQGYYGYTF | TGTGCCAGCAGCATGCAGGGGTACTATGGCTACACCTTC
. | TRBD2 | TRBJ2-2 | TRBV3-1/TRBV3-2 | CASSPGGAGELFF | TGTGCCAGCAGTCCCGGGGGGGCCGGGGAGCTGTTTTTT
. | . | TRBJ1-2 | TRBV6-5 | CASSFGTGYGYTF | TGTGCCAGCAGTTTCGGGACGGGTTATGGCTACACCTTC
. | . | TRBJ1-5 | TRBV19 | CASSIAGLGQPQHF | TGTGCCAGTAGTATAGCTGGGTTGGGCCAGCCCCAGCATTTT
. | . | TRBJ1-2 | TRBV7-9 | CASSLGQPTGYTF | TGTGCCAGCAGCCTGGGACAACCGACTGGCTACACCTTC
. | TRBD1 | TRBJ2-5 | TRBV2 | CASTSQGQDQETQYF | TGTGCCAGCACCAGCCAGGGACAGGATCAAGAGACCCAGTACTTC
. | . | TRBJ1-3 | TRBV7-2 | CASSSFGNTIYF | TGTGCCAGCAGCTCGTTTGGAAACACCATATATTTT
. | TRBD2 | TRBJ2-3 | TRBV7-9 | CASSEGLAGGFTDTQYF | TGTGCCAGCAGCGAAGGGCTAGCGGGGGGGTTCACAGATACGCAGTATTTT
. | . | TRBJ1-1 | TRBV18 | CASTDMRGTTEAFF | TGTGCCAGCACTGATATGCGGGGAACGACTGAAGCTTTCTTT
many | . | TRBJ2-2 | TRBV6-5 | CASSYGVAANTGELFF | TGTGCCAGCAGTTACGGGGTAGCGGCGAACACCGGGGAGCTGTTTTTT
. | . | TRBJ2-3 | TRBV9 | CASSAQGGLRVADTQYF | TGTGCCAGCAGCGCCCAGGGTGGCCTTAGGGTAGCAGATACGCAGTATTTT